These T cell receptor beta chains were read from a single sample in a study of blood T cell repertoires in COVID-19. This table comes from immunoSEQ multiplex PCR, and its TCRdb copy is limited to in-frame clones, with some not included. The sample has approximately 210,000 clones, approximately 81% seen once. The sample consisted of peripheral blood. Every receptor here comes from a human donor in a cohort sampled during active COVID-19. The CDR3 runs from the conserved cysteine through the conserved F or W. A D gene is named only where the DNA matches it firmly. Part of the rows lack a size; the others show once, few, many or a class for expanded clones.

d_gene | j_gene | abundance | v_gene | CDR3aa | CDR3nt
NA | TRBJ2-7 | NA | TRBV7-9 | CASSLELGYEQYF | TGTGCCAGCAGCTTAGAACTTGGTTACGAGCAGTACTTC
NA | TRBJ1-1 | once | TRBV6-4 | CASSDSRGEAFF | TGTGCCAGCAGTGACTCCAGGGGAGAAGCTTTCTTT
NA | TRBJ1-4 | NA | TRBV11-2 | CASSPTAGDTNEKLFF | TGTGCCAGCAGCCCGACCGCAGGGGACACTAATGAAAAACTGTTTTTT
TRBD1 | TRBJ2-5 | NA | TRBV3-1/TRBV3-2 | CASSQDSGTALQTQYF | TGTGCCAGCAGCCAAGACTCCGGGACAGCGTTACAGACCCAGTACTTC
TRBD1 | TRBJ2-3 | NA | TRBV5-1 | CASSSTTRGFLATDTQYF | TGCGCCAGCAGCTCCACGACCAGGGGGTTTCTGGCCACAGATACGCAGTATTTT
TRBD2 | TRBJ2-5 | NA | TRBV4-1 | CASSQEHFRPGTKETQYF | TGCGCCAGCAGCCAAGAACATTTTCGGCCAGGGACTAAAGAGACCCAGTACTTC
NA | TRBJ1-2 | few | TRBV18 | CASSPDRNYGYTF | TGTGCCAGCTCACCGGACAGAAACTATGGCTACACCTTC
NA | TRBJ2-6 | NA | TRBV3-1/TRBV3-2 | CASSQATRTGRGSGANVLTF | TGTGCCAGCAGCCAAGCTACAAGGACAGGTCGGGGGTCTGGGGCCAACGTCCTGACTTTC
NA | TRBJ1-5 | NA | TRBV19 | CASSPIGESYQPQHF | TGTGCCAGTAGTCCGATCGGGGAAAGCTATCAGCCCCAGCATTTT
NA | TRBJ2-7 | NA | TRBV14 | CASSQDVYYEQYF | TGTGCCAGCAGCCAAGATGTGTACTACGAGCAGTACTTC
NA | TRBJ1-5 | NA | TRBV12-5 | CASGLRLTGDQPQHF | TGTGCTAGTGGTTTGAGGCTCACAGGAGATCAGCCCCAGCATTTT
TRBD2 | TRBJ2-1 | NA | TRBV28 | CASSLLAGGQYEQFF | TGTGCCAGCAGTTTACTAGCGGGAGGTCAATATGAGCAGTTCTTC
TRBD1 | TRBJ2-2 | many | TRBV11-3 | CASSLRAGGTGELFF | TGTGCCAGCAGCTTGAGGGCAGGGGGTACCGGGGAGCTGTTTTTT
TRBD2 | TRBJ2-1 | once | TRBV27 | CASSPGLAGADEQFF | TGTGCCAGCAGTCCCGGACTAGCGGGAGCGGATGAGCAGTTCTTC
TRBD2 | TRBJ2-1 | NA | TRBV30 | CAWSMTSGVSNEQFF | TGTGCCTGGAGTATGACTAGCGGGGTCTCCAATGAGCAGTTCTTC
NA | TRBJ1-1 | NA | TRBV6-5 | CATSSHRANTEAFF | TGTGCCACCTCGTCGCACAGGGCGAACACTGAAGCTTTCTTT
TRBD1 | TRBJ2-5 | NA | TRBV6-5 | CASSYWGQGGKETQYF | TGTGCCAGCAGTTACTGGGGACAGGGGGGGAAAGAGACCCAGTACTTC
TRBD2 | TRBJ2-1 | NA | TRBV18 | CASSPGTNNEQFF | TGTGCCAGCTCACCCGGGACTAACAATGAGCAGTTCTTC
TRBD1 | TRBJ1-2 | once | TRBV18 | CASSPPGDSLYGYTF | TGTGCCAGCTCACCACCTGGGGACAGCCTCTATGGCTACACCTTC
TRBD2 | TRBJ2-5 | NA | TRBV5-8 | CASSLLTSGRQTQYF | TGTGCCAGCAGCTTGTTGACTAGCGGGAGACAGACCCAGTACTTC
TRBD1 | TRBJ1-5 | NA | TRBV15 | CATRPVGTGIFFQPQHF | TGTGCCACCAGGCCCGTGGGGACAGGGATATTTTTTCAGCCCCAGCATTTT
NA | TRBJ2-3 | NA | TRBV4-2 | CASSPPGGPDTQYF | TGTGCCAGCAGCCCCCCGGGGGGCCCAGATACGCAGTATTTT
NA | TRBJ1-1 | NA | TRBV3-1/TRBV3-2 | CASSQASSEAEAFF | TGTGCCAGCAGCCAAGCCTCGTCCGAAGCAGAAGCTTTCTTT
NA | TRBJ2-1 | NA | TRBV28 | CASRSDIHNEQFF | TGTGCCAGCAGATCGGACATACACAATGAGCAGTTCTTC
NA | TRBJ2-7 | NA | TRBV11-2 | CASSFSSQGGSYEQYF | TGTGCCAGCAGCTTCAGTTCACAAGGGGGCTCCTACGAGCAGTACTTC
NA | TRBJ1-2 | NA | TRBV19 | CASSIFSGGDGANYGYTF | TGTGCCAGTAGTATCTTTTCGGGGGGCGATGGAGCTAACTATGGCTACACCTTC
NA | TRBJ1-5 | NA | TRBV5-8 | CASSFHGTVNQPQHF | TGTGCCAGCAGCTTTCACGGAACAGTCAATCAGCCCCAGCATTTT
NA | TRBJ1-2 | NA | TRBV5-1 | CASSLAGDSLSAFTF | TGCGCCAGCAGCTTGGCTGGAGACAGTCTGTCTGCCTTCACCTTC
NA | TRBJ1-4 | NA | TRBV7-9 | CASAGQVLEKLFF | TGTGCCAGCGCGGGGCAGGTTTTGGAAAAACTGTTTTTT
NA | TRBJ2-2 | NA | TRBV6-5 | CASRIRGTGELFF | TGTGCCAGCAGAATCAGGGGCACCGGGGAGCTGTTTTTT
TRBD2 | TRBJ2-2 | NA | TRBV28 | CASSSPSGRDYTGELFF | TGTGCCAGCAGTTCGCCAAGCGGGAGGGACTACACCGGGGAGCTGTTTTTT
NA | TRBJ1-2 | NA | TRBV29-1 | CSVEDTIGGYTF | TGCAGCGTTGAAGACACGATCGGGGGCTACACCTTC
TRBD1 | TRBJ1-4 | once | TRBV28 | CASRDRREKLFF | TGTGCCAGCAGGGACAGGAGGGAAAAACTGTTTTTT
NA | TRBJ2-5 | NA | TRBV6-5 | CASSTGHRETQYF | TGTGCCAGCAGTACGGGACATCGGGAGACCCAGTACTTC
TRBD1 | TRBJ2-5 | NA | TRBV30 | CASTGASQETQYF | TGTGCCAGCACAGGGGCCAGCCAAGAGACCCAGTACTTC
NA | TRBJ2-1 | once | TRBV27 | CASSQYNEQFF | TGTGCCAGCAGTCAGTACAATGAGCAGTTCTTC
NA | TRBJ2-7 | NA | TRBV4-1 | CASSPIETAFEQYF | TGCGCCAGCAGCCCAATAGAAACAGCCTTCGAGCAGTACTTC
NA | TRBJ2-1 | NA | TRBV3-1/TRBV3-2 | CASSRSALSEQFF | TGTGCCAGCAGCCGTTCCGCCCTTAGTGAGCAGTTCTTC
NA | TRBJ2-1 | NA | TRBV5-1 | CASSLVGTLYNEQFF | TGCGCCAGCAGCTTGGTAGGGACACTCTACAATGAGCAGTTCTTC
TRBD2 | TRBJ2-6 | once | TRBV6-6 | CASSGYGSGANVLTF | TGTGCCAGTAGCGGGTACGGCTCTGGGGCCAACGTCCTGACTTTC
NA | TRBJ1-2 | NA | TRBV11-2 | CASSFRVTNYGYTF | TGTGCCAGCAGCTTCAGGGTAACTAACTATGGCTACACCTTC
TRBD1 | TRBJ1-4 | NA | TRBV18 | CASSQQGDRRPTNEKLFF | TGTGCCAGCTCACAGCAAGGGGACAGAAGACCTACTAATGAAAAACTGTTTTTT
TRBD2 | TRBJ2-4 | few | TRBV5-1 | CASSSRTSWLAKNIQYF | TGCGCCAGCAGCTCCAGGACTAGCTGGTTAGCCAAAAACATTCAGTACTTC
TRBD1 | TRBJ1-2 | once | TRBV7-9 | CASSGTTGQGGYTF | TGTGCCAGCAGCGGGACAACAGGACAGGGTGGCTACACCTTC
NA | TRBJ1-1 | many | TRBV6-5 | CASSFSGDTEAFF | TGTGCCAGCAGTTTTAGCGGCGACACTGAAGCTTTCTTT
TRBD1 | TRBJ2-2 | NA | TRBV18 | CASSPIRQGSTGELFF | TGTGCCAGCTCACCAATCCGACAGGGAAGCACCGGGGAGCTGTTTTTT
TRBD2 | TRBJ2-1 | NA | TRBV24-1 | CATSDPGTSGYNEQFF | TGTGCCACCAGTGATCCCGGGACTAGCGGATACAATGAGCAGTTCTTC
NA | TRBJ1-1 | NA | TRBV6-5 | CASSYVNKGVGAEAFF | TGTGCCAGCAGTTACGTTAATAAGGGGGTGGGAGCTGAAGCTTTCTTT
NA | TRBJ2-5 | NA | TRBV2 | CASSSGLETQYF | TGTGCCAGCAGTAGCGGGCTTGAGACCCAGTACTTC
TRBD1 | TRBJ2-3 | NA | TRBV18 | CASSPTGSTDTQYF | TGTGCCAGCTCACCGACAGGGAGCACAGATACGCAGTATTTT